This T cell receptor (beta chain) was found in a study of shared clonotypes between healthy human individuals. Study-level information: Donor composition was a couple of women and three men, aged 18 to 49.

The CDR3 loop spans 15 amino acids. Germline V CDR1 and CDR2: MNHNS, SASEGT. V was clipped by 1 base and J by 4 bases; unmatched bases: 3. Into CD45RA+ naive and CD45RA-negative memory subsets, the CD4+ cells were split. Assay runs were performed at deep level. TCRdb's table, derived via immunoSEQ multiplex PCR, lists solely in-frame clones and lacks some. The repertoire has some 2,500,000 clones, 85% to 95% of them found once; the top ten carry around 0.38%. This receptor was obtained from a young man in good health. Some clones in this sample may be carry-over from other donors' samples. The V gene is TRBV6-1, the J gene TRBJ2-3, with 9 bases that match TRBD2. The sequenced sample was naive CD4+ T cells from PBMCs. Noted subset: CD45RA+ positively selected. CDR3 residues: CASSEVVAGADTQYF. The DNA for the CDR3 is TGTGCCAGCAGTGAAGTGGTAGCGGGAGCAGATACGCAGTATTTT.